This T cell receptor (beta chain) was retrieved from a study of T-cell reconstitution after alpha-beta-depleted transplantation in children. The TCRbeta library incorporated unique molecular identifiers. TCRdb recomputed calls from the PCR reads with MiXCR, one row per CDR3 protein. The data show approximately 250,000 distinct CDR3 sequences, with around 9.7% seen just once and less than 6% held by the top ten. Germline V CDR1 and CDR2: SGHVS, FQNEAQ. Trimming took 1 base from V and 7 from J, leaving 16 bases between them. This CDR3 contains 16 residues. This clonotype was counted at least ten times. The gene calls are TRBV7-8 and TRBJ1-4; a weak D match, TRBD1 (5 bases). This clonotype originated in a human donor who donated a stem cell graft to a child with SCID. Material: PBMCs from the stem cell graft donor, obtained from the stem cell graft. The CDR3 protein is CASSLDSGALGEKLFF. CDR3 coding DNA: TGTGCCAGCAGCTTAGATAGTGGGGCTTTAGGTGAAAAACTGTTTTTT.